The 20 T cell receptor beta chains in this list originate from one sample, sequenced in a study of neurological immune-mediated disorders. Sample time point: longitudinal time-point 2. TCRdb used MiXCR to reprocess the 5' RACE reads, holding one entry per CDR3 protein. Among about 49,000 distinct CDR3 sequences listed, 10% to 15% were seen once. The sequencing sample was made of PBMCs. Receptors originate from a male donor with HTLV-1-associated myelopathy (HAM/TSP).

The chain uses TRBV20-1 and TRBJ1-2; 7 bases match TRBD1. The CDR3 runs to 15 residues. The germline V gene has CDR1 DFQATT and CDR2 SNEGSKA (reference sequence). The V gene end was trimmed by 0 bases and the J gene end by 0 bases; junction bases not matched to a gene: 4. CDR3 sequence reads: CSARELTGTNYGYTF. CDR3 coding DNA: TGCAGTGCTAGAGAATTGACAGGGACTAACTATGGCTACACCTTC.

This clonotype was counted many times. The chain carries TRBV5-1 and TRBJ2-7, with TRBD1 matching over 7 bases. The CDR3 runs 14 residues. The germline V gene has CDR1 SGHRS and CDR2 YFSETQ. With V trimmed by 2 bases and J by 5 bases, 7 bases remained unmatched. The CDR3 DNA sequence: TGCGCCAGCAGCTTCCAGACAGGGATCAACGAGCAGTACTTC. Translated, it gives CASSFQTGINEQYF.

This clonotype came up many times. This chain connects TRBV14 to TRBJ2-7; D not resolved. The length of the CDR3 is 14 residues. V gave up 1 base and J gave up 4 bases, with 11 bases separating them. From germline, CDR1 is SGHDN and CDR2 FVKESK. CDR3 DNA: TGTGCCAGCAGCCAAGTCAACAAAATATACGAGCAGTACTTC. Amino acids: CASSQVNKIYEQYF.

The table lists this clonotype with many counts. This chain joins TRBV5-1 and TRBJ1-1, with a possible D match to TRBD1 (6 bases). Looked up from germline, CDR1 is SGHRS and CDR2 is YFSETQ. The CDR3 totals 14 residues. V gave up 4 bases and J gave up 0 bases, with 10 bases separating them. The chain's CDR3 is CASSIDRLNTEAFF. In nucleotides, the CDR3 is TGCGCCAGCAGCATCGACAGGCTGAACACTGAAGCTTTCTTT.

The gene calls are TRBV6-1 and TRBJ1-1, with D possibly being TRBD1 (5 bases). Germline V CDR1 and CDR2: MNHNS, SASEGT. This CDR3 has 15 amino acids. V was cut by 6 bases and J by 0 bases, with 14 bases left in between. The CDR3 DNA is TGTGCCAGCAGGAAGGAGACAGTGATGAACACTGAAGCTTTCTTT. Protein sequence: CASRKETVMNTEAFF.

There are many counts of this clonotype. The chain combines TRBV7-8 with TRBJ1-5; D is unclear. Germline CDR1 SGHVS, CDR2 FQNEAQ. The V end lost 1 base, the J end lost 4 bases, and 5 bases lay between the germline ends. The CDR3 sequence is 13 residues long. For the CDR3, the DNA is TGTGCCAGCAGCTTAGTACCAAATCAGCCCCAGCATTTT. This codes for CASSLVPNQPQHF.

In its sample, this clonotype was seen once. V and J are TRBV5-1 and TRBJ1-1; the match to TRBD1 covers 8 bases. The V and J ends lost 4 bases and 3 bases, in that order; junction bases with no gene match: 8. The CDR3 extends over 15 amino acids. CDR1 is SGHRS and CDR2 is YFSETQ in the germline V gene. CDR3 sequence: CASSPGQGMYTEAFF. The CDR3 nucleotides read TGCGCCAGCAGCCCTGGACAGGGTATGTACACTGAAGCTTTCTTT. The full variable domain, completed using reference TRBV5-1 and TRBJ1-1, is KAGVTQTPRYLIKTRGQQVTLSCSPISGHRSVSWYQQTPGQGLQFLFEYFSETQRNKGNFPGRFSGRQFSNSRSEMNVSTLELGDSALYLCASSPGQGMYTEAFFGQGTRLTVV.

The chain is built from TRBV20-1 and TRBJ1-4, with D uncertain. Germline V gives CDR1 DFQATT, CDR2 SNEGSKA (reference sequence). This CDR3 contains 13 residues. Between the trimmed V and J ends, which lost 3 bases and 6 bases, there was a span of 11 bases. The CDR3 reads CSARGWGDEKLFF. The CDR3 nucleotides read TGCAGTGCTAGGGGGTGGGGAGATGAAAAACTGTTTTTT.

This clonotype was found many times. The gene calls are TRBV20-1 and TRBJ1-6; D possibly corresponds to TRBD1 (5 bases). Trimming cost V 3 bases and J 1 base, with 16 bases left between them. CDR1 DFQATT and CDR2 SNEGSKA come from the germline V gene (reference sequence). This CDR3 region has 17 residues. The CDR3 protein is CSASSSQRGSYNSPLHF. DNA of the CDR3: TGCAGTGCTAGTTCCTCCCAGAGGGGTTCCTATAATTCACCCCTCCACTTT.

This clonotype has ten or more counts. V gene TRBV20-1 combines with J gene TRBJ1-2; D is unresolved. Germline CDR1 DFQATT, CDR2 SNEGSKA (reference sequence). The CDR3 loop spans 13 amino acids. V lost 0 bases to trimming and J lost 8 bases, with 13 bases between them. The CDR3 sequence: CSARDRVALGYTF. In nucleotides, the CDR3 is TGCAGTGCTAGAGATCGGGTGGCCTTAGGCTACACCTTC.

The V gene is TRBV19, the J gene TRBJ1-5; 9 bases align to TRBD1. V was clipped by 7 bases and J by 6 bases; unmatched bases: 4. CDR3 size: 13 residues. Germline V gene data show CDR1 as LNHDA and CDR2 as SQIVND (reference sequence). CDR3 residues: CASTGTGRQPQHF. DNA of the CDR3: TGTGCCAGTACCGGGACAGGGCGTCAGCCCCAGCATTTT.

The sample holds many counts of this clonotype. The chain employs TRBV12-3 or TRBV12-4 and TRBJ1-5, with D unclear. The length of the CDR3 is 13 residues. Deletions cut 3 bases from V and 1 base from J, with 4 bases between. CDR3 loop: CASSFESNQPQHF. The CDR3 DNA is TGTGCCAGCAGTTTTGAAAGCAATCAGCCCCAGCATTTT.

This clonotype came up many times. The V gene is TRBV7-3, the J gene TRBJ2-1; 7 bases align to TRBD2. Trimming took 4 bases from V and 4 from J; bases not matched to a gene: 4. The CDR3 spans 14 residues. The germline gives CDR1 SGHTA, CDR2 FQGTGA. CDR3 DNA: TGTGCCAGCAGCTCCGGGACTACTTACAATGAGCAGTTCTTC. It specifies CASSSGTTYNEQFF.

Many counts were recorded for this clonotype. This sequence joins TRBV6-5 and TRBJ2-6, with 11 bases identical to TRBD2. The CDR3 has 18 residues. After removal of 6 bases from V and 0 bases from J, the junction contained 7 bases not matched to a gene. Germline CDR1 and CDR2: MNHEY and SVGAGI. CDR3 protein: CASRSPGLAVSGANVLTF. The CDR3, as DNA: TGTGCCAGCAGGTCTCCGGGACTAGCGGTCTCTGGGGCCAACGTCCTGACTTTC.

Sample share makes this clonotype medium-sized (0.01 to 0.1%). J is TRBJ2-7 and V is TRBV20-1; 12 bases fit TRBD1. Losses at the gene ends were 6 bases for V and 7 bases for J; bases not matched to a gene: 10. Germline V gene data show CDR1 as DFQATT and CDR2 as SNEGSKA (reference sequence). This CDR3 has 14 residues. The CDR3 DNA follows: TGCAGTGCAACCGGGACAGGGGGCCTCTGGGAGCAGTACTTC. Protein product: CSATGTGGLWEQYF.

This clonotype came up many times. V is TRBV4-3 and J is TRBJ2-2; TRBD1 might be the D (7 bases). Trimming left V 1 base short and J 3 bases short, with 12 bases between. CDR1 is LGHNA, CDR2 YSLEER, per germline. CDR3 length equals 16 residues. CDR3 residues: CASSQGAGQYTGELFF. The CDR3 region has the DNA TGCGCCAGCAGCCAAGGGGCGGGACAGTACACCGGGGAGCTGTTTTTT.

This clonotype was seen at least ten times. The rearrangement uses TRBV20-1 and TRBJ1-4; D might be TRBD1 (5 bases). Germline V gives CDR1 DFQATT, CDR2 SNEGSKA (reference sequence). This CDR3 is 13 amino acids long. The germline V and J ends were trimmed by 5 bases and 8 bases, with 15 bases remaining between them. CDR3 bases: TGCAGTGCTCAAGGGGCCCTAGGAGAAAAACTGTTTTTT. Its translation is CSAQGALGEKLFF.

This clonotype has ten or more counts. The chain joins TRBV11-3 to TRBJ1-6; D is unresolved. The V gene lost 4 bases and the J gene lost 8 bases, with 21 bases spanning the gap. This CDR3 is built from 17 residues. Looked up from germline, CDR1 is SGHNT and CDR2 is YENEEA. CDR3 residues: CASSYARFGRVHSPLHF. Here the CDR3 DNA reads TGTGCCAGCAGCTACGCCCGTTTCGGTAGGGTGCATTCACCCCTCCACTTT.

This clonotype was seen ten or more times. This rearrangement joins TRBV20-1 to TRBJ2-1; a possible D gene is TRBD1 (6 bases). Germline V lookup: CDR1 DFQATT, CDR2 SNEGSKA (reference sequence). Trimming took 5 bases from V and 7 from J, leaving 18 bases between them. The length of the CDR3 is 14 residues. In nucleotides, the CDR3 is TGCAGTGCTGTCTATAGTACCCAGGGGAATGAGCAGTTCTTC. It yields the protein CSAVYSTQGNEQFF.

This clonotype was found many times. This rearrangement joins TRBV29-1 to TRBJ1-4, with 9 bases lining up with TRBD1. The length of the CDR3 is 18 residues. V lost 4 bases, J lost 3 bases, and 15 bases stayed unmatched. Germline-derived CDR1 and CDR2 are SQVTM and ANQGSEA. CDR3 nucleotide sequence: TGCAGCGTTGGGGGCACCGGGACAGGGTTCTCCGCTAATGAAAAACTGTTTTTT. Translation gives CSVGGTGTGFSANEKLFF.